Listed below are T cell receptor beta chains from one sample, sequenced in a study of T cell responses to AZD1222 COVID-19 vaccine. Libraries were prepared by immunoSEQ multiplex PCR; TCRdb keeps only in-frame clonotypes and omits some of them. The repertoire holds more than 95,000 clones, with about nine tenths as singletons. Sequenced material: peripheral blood, taken on day 0 of AZD1222 vaccination. The receptors were gathered from an adult in good health. The CDR3 runs from the conserved cysteine through the conserved F or W. D genes are given only for firm matches. Rows may omit the clone size; those that give it use once, few, many or a size class.

j_call d_call v_call clone_size cdr3_aa cdr3_nt
TRBJ2-7 . TRBV12-3/TRBV12-4 . CASSSFRVLYF TGTGCCAGCAGTTCCTTCAGGGTTTTGTACTTC
TRBJ2-1 TRBD2 TRBV3-1/TRBV3-2 . CASSLQAGGRYNEQFF TGTGCCAGCAGCCTACAAGCGGGAGGCCGATACAATGAGCAGTTCTTC
TRBJ1-2 . TRBV6-5 few CASSYRGYGYTF TGTGCCAGCAGTTACAGGGGCTATGGCTACACCTTC
TRBJ1-2 . TRBV5-1 . CASRAGQSREGYTF TGCGCCAGCAGAGCAGGACAGAGTAGAGAAGGCTACACCTTC
TRBJ1-5 . TRBV7-9 . CASSLEGYDQPQHF TGTGCCAGCAGCTTAGAAGGGTACGATCAGCCCCAGCATTTT
TRBJ1-4 . TRBV28 . CASSLTPGRNNEKLFF TGTGCCAGCAGTTTAACCCCGGGCAGAAATAATGAAAAACTGTTTTTT
TRBJ2-3 TRBD2 TRBV2 . CASSEAPHGLAGVDTDTQYF TGTGCCAGCAGTGAAGCCCCACACGGACTAGCGGGAGTAGACACAGATACGCAGTATTTT
TRBJ2-3 . TRBV5-1 . CASSPRTTSTDTQYF TGCGCCAGCAGCCCGCGAACGACTAGCACAGATACGCAGTATTTT
TRBJ2-1 . TRBV5-1 once CASSWRDSENEQFF TGCGCCAGCAGCTGGAGGGACAGTGAAAATGAGCAGTTCTTC
TRBJ2-7 . TRBV7-9 . CASSLGPGGEQYF TGTGCCAGCAGCTTAGGCCCCGGGGGAGAGCAGTACTTC
TRBJ1-1 . TRBV28 . CASSPPDQVDTEAFF TGTGCCAGCAGTCCTCCCGACCAAGTAGACACTGAAGCTTTCTTT
TRBJ1-1 . TRBV27 . CASIPWQGSGAFF TGTGCCAGCATTCCTTGGCAGGGATCGGGAGCTTTCTTT
TRBJ1-1 . TRBV9 . CASSPEVYTEAFF TGTGCCAGCAGCCCCGAGGTATACACTGAAGCTTTCTTT
TRBJ1-1 . TRBV6-2/TRBV6-3 . CASSSPGRPNTEAFF TGTGCCAGCAGTTCCCCGGGACGCCCGAACACTGAAGCTTTCTTT
TRBJ1-2 TRBD1 TRBV6-2/TRBV6-3 once CASSYPRTGGNGYTF TGTGCCAGCAGTTACCCGAGGACAGGGGGCAATGGCTACACCTTC
TRBJ1-5 . TRBV19 . CASSPGRIGSNQPQHF TGTGCCAGTAGCCCAGGACGGATAGGGAGCAATCAGCCCCAGCATTTT
TRBJ2-1 TRBD2 TRBV30 . CAWRSGLVTYNEQFF TGTGCCTGGAGGTCGGGACTAGTGACATACAATGAGCAGTTCTTC
TRBJ2-2 . TRBV11-2 . CASSFRELLRGELFF TGTGCCAGCAGCTTTCGCGAACTTCTGCGGGGGGAGCTGTTTTTT
TRBJ2-5 . TRBV30 . CAWSWLFGETQYF TGTGCCTGGAGTTGGCTTTTTGGCGAGACCCAGTACTTC
TRBJ1-2 . TRBV7-8 . CASSPGRGPNYGYTF TGTGCCAGCAGCCCGGGGAGGGGTCCTAACTATGGCTACACCTTC
TRBJ2-7 . TRBV6-5 . CASSYQPGGDYEQYF TGTGCCAGCAGTTACCAGCCAGGGGGGGACTACGAGCAGTACTTC
TRBJ1-5 TRBD1 TRBV10-3 . CAISGDRGPGQPQHF TGTGCCATCAGTGGGGACAGGGGGCCTGGTCAGCCCCAGCATTTT
TRBJ2-1 TRBD2 TRBV14 . CASSALAGAYNEQFF TGTGCCAGCAGCGCGCTAGCGGGGGCCTACAATGAGCAGTTCTTC
TRBJ2-2 . TRBV29-1 . CSVFLRGGYTGELFF TGCAGCGTTTTCCTTAGGGGGGGCTACACCGGGGAGCTGTTTTTT
TRBJ2-2 TRBD2 TRBV4-2 . CASSQEPGGVTGELFF TGTGCCAGCAGCCAAGAACCGGGAGGGGTCACCGGGGAGCTGTTTTTT
TRBJ2-1 . TRBV6-1 . CASSEFLGQPNYNEQFF TGTGCCAGCAGTGAGTTCCTCGGACAACCGAACTACAATGAGCAGTTCTTC
TRBJ2-1 . TRBV11-2 . CASSPYNEQFF TGTGCCAGCAGCCCTTACAATGAGCAGTTCTTC
TRBJ1-2 TRBD1 TRBV19 . CASSEDRDYGYTF TGTGCCAGTAGTGAGGACAGGGACTATGGCTACACCTTC
TRBJ2-4 . TRBV7-4 . CASSVRERRPKNIQYF TGTGCCAGCAGCGTTCGGGAGCGCAGGCCCAAAAACATTCAGTACTTC
TRBJ2-3 TRBD2 TRBV18 . CASSPLRGGRASTDTQYF TGTGCCAGCTCACCCCTAAGGGGCGGGAGGGCCAGCACAGATACGCAGTATTTT
TRBJ2-7 . TRBV7-9 . CASSYSGIPYYEQYF TGTGCCAGCAGCTACTCAGGGATCCCCTACTACGAGCAGTACTTC
TRBJ2-7 . TRBV7-2 . CASSSILPRDEQYF TGTGCCAGCAGCTCGATACTACCCCGGGACGAGCAGTACTTC
TRBJ2-1 . TRBV9 . CASSARGQLRDEQFF TGTGCCAGCAGCGCGAGAGGTCAACTCAGGGATGAGCAGTTCTTC
TRBJ2-7 . TRBV6-5 . CASSGPSYEQYF TGTGCCAGCAGCGGGCCCTCCTACGAGCAGTACTTC
TRBJ2-7 . TRBV3-1/TRBV3-2 . CASSYRFRSAYEQYF TGTGCCAGCAGCTACCGGTTCCGCTCGGCCTACGAGCAGTACTTC
TRBJ2-2 TRBD1 TRBV13 . CASSHRTGVTGELFF TGTGCCAGCAGCCACCGGACAGGGGTCACCGGGGAGCTGTTTTTT
TRBJ2-5 . TRBV10-1 . CASSESRSLQETQYF TGCGCCAGCAGTGAGTCAAGATCCCTCCAAGAGACCCAGTACTTC
TRBJ2-1 TRBD2 TRBV4-1 . CASSQAIPGLAGGNEQFF TGCGCCAGCAGCCAAGCGATTCCGGGACTAGCGGGCGGGAATGAGCAGTTCTTC
TRBJ1-2 . TRBV24-1 . CATSDLQSYGYTF TGTGCCACCAGTGATTTGCAGTCCTATGGCTACACCTTC
TRBJ2-7 . TRBV10-3 . CAITPDRLSYEQYF TGTGCCATCACCCCTGACAGGCTCTCCTACGAGCAGTACTTC
TRBJ2-7 . TRBV6-2/TRBV6-3 . CASSYQSGSLSEQYF TGTGCCAGCAGTTACCAGAGTGGCAGCCTAAGCGAGCAGTACTTC
TRBJ1-2 TRBD1 TRBV25-1 . CASSEFKGAGYGYTF TGTGCCAGCAGTGAATTTAAGGGGGCAGGCTATGGCTACACCTTC
TRBJ2-7 . TRBV10-3 . CAISVGGSYEQYF TGTGCCATCAGTGTTGGGGGGTCCTACGAGCAGTACTTC
TRBJ2-3 TRBD2 TRBV9 . CASSVRVLASGRDTQYF TGTGCCAGCAGCGTAAGAGTCTTGGCTAGCGGGAGGGATACGCAGTATTTT
TRBJ2-1 . TRBV24-1 . CATSKTGSSYNEQFF TGTGCCACCAGTAAGACGGGTAGCTCCTACAATGAGCAGTTCTTC
TRBJ2-1 . TRBV11-2 once CASSSVPGTTKSHEQFF TGTGCCAGCAGCTCCGTCCCCGGGACAACGAAGTCCCATGAGCAGTTCTTC
TRBJ2-7 . TRBV6-2/TRBV6-3 . CASSYWQGASYEQYF TGTGCCAGCAGTTACTGGCAAGGGGCCTCCTACGAGCAGTACTTC
TRBJ2-2 . TRBV27 . CASSLSQGVGELFF TGTGCCAGCAGTTTATCGCAGGGTGTCGGGGAGCTGTTTTTT
TRBJ1-1 . TRBV2 once CASSGTEAFF TGTGCCAGCAGTGGCACTGAAGCTTTCTTT
TRBJ1-5 TRBD1 TRBV6-6 . CASSSADRLHQPQHF TGTGCCAGCAGTTCCGCGGACAGGTTGCATCAGCCCCAGCATTTT
TRBJ1-1 . TRBV4-1 once CASSPTDSRNTEAFF TGCGCCAGCAGCCCAACGGACAGCCGGAACACTGAAGCTTTCTTT
TRBJ1-2 . TRBV18 . CASSPGADGNYGYTF TGTGCCAGCTCACCCGGGGCCGACGGCAACTATGGCTACACCTTC
TRBJ1-5 . TRBV7-2 once CASSYNLGTGLHF TGTGCCAGCAGCTATAATTTAGGGACGGGCCTGCATTTT
TRBJ2-2 TRBD1 TRBV24-1 . CATSVRTGRLFF TGTGCCACCAGTGTGAGGACAGGGCGGCTGTTTTTT
TRBJ2-3 . TRBV10-3 . CAISESTAGASRRDTQYF TGTGCCATCAGTGAGTCGACGGCGGGTGCCTCCAGGAGAGATACGCAGTATTTT
TRBJ1-5 . TRBV7-9 . CASSLGGVNQPQHF TGTGCCAGCAGCTTAGGGGGCGTGAATCAGCCCCAGCATTTT
TRBJ1-5 TRBD1 TRBV5-1 . CASSLGTGPHQPQHF TGCGCCAGCAGCTTGGGGACAGGGCCCCATCAGCCCCAGCATTTT
TRBJ2-6 . TRBV19 . CASSISGDSGANVLTF TGTGCCAGTAGTATTAGTGGAGACTCTGGGGCCAACGTCCTGACTTTC
TRBJ2-7 . TRBV6-1 . CASSENWGGYYEQYF TGTGCCAGCAGTGAAAATTGGGGGGGCTACTACGAGCAGTACTTC